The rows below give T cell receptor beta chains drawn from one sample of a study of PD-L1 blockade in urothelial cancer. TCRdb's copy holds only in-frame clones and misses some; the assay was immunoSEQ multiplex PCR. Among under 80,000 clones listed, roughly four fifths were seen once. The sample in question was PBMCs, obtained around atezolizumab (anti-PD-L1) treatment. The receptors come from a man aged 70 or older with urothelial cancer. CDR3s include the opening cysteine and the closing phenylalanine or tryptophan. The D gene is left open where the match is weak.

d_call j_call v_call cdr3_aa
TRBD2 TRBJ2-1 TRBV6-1 CASSEGGRGYNEQFF
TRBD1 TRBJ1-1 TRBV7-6 CASSPGQGTEAFF
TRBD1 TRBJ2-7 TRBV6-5 CASSFGTGSSYEQYF
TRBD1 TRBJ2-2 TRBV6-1 CASSASGRGLVGELFF
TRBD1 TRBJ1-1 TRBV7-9 CASSPTGAGSTEAFF
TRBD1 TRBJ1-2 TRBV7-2 CASSLSLGQAGYGYTF
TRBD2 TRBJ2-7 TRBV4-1 CASSPRRASGEGQEQYF
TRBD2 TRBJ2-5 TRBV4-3 CASSRVTGGQETQYF
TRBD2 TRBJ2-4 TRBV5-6 CASSLKAGANIQYF
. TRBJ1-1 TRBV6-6 CASSSNTGNTEAFF
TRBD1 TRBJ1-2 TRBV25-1 CASSSDRRSNYGYTF
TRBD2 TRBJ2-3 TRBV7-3 CASSPGLAGVTDTQYF
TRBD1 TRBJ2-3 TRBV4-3 CASSPGSSRTGDTQYF
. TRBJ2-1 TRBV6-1 CATSRGLAEHNEQFF
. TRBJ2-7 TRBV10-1 CASSEFRTSGEQYF
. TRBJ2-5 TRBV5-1 CASSLDGEGGETQYF
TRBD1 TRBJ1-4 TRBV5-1 CASSPNRQGPTNEKLFF
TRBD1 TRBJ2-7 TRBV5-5 CASTWGPGQGYEQYF
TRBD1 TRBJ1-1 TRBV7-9 CASSKGDRENTEAFF
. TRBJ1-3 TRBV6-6 CASSYLTVFGNTIYF
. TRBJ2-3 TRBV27 CASSRRATDTQYF
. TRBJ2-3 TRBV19 CASTGRAGSTDTQYF
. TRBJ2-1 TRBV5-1 CASSLIRGDYNEQFF
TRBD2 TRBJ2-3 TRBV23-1 CASTYLGLAGSSTDTQYF
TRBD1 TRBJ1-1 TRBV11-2 CASSYIPGQGNTEAFF
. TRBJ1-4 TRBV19 CASSERSSWNEKLFF
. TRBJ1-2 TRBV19 CASSMGGAYGYTF
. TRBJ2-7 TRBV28 CASSLGGFEQYF
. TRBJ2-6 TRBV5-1 CASSPDRSGANVLTF
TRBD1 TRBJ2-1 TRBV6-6 CASSQGPGQGVLEQFF
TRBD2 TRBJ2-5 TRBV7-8 CASSYIPSGEETQYF
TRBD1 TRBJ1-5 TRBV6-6 CASSETGGVQPQHF
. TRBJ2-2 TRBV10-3 CAISVRGSPTGELFF
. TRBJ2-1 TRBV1 CTSSQAKKGATEQFF
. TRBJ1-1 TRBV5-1 CASSPTQGSMNTEAFF
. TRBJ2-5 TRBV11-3 CASSFSGAETQYF
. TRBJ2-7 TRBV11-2 CASSSSGSTQGGNSYEQYF
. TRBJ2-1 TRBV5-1 CASSLYRNNEQFF
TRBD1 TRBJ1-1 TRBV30 CAWSVDRATEAFF
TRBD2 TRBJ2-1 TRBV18 CASSPWRHLLAGQDNEQFF
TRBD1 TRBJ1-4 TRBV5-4 CASSLQGASNEKLFF
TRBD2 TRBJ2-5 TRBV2 CASSPGGGPLQETQYF
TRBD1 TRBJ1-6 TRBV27 CASSHRDRGDSPLHF
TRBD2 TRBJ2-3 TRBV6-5 CASRYLAGRGTDTQYF
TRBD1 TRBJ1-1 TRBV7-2 CASSLGQGRMSTEAFF
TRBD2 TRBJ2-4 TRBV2 CASSESGTSGVSIQYF
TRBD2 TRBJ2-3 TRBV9 CASSAGAGGWSDTQYF
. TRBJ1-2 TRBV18 CASSPTQGSNYGYTF
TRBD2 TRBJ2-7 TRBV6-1 CASSEGGGAYEQYF
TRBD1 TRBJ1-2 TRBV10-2 CASSDWDSLRYGYTF
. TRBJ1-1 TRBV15 CATSRDRGSGTEAFF
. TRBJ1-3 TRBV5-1 CASSSTDSSSGNTIYF
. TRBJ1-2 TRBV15 CATSKERRDGYTF
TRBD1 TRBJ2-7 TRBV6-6 CASSSNRDSYSYEQYF
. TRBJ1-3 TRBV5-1 CASSPYAGGRTGNTIYF
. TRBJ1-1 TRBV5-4 CASRPQDNTEAFF
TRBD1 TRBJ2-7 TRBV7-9 CASSLDRGFTYF